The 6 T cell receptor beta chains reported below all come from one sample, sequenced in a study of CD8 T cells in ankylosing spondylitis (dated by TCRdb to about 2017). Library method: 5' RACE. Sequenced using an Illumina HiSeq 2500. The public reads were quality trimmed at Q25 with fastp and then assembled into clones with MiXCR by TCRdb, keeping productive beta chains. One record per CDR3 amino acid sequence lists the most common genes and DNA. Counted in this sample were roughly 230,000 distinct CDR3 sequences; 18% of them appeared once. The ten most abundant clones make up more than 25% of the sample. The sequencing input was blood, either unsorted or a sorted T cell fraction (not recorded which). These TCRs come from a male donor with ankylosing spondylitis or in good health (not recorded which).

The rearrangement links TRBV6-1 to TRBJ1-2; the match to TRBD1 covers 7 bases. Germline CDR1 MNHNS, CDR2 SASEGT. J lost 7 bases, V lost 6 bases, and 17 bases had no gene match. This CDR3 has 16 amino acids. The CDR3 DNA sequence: TGTGCCAGCAGCCGGACCGAGACAGGGTTCAGTAGTGGCTACACCTTC. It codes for CASSRTETGFSSGYTF.

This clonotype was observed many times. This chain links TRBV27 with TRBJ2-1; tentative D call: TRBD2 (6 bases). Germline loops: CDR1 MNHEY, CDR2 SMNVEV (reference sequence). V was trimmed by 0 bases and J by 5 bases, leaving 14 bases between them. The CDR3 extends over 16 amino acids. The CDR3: CASSLSYGRGNNEQFF. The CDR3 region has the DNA TGTGCCAGCAGTTTATCGTACGGGAGAGGGAACAATGAGCAGTTCTTC.

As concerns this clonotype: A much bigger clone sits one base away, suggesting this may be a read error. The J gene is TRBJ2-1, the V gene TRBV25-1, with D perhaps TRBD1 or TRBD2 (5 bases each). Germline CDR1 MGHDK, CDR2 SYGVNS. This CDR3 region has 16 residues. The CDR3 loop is CASSAPRDGLYNERFF. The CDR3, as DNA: TGTGCCAGCAGTGCCCCCCGGGACGGCCTGTACAATGAGCGGTTCTTC.

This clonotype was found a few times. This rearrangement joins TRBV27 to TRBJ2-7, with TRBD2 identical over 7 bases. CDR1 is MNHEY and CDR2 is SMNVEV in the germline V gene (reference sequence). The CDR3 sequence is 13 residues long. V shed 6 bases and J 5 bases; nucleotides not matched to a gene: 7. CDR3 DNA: TGTGCCAGCAGCCCCTTAGCGGGTAACGAGCAGTACTTC. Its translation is CASSPLAGNEQYF.

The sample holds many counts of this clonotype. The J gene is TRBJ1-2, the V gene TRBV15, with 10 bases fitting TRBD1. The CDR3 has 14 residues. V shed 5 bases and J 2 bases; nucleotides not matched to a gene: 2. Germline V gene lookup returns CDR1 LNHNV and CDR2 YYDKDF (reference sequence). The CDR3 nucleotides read TGTGCCACCAGCTCGGACAGGGGGAACTATGGCTACACCTTC. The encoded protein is CATSSDRGNYGYTF.

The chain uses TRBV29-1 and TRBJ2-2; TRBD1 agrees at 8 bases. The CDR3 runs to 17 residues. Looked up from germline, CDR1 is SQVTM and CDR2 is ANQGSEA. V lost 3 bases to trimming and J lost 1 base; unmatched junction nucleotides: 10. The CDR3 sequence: CSVDPGKGQGNTGELFF. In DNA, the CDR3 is TGCAGCGTTGACCCGGGGAAAGGACAGGGGAACACCGGGGAGCTGTTTTTT.